This T cell receptor (beta chain) appears in the sequencing data of a study of shared clonotypes between healthy human individuals (dated by TCRdb to the early 2020s). Regarding the study in general: The cohort comprised a couple of women and three men aged 18 to 49 years. For each donor, CD4 naive and CD4 memory were each run on three plates, CD8 naive on two plates, and CD8 memory on one plate. To estimate repertoire size and how much clonotypes are shared between individuals, the study performed deep sequencing of blood TCR repertoires from a handful of healthy adults. To increase sequencing depth and limit assay-specific biases, TCR repertoire library preparation and sequencing were carried out by different laboratories using diverse techniques. Per donor, leukapheresis produced somewhere between about 0.8 and 9 billion PBMCs. The research as a whole found: Rarefaction of sorted-subset datasets indicated incomplete sequencing despite the large sequencing depth. Across four donors, roughly 5.4% of naive CD4, roughly 3.8% of naive CD8, about 2.3% of memory CD4, and approximately 0.42% of memory CD8 clonotypes were shared. Naive subsets generally had larger estimated clonotype richness than memory subsets did. Pairwise subsampling indicated that sequencing depth was expected to affect the degree of clonotype sharing among donors. Sampling was restricted to blood, and TCR repertoires in tissues likely differ from the TCR repertoires found in blood. Because the study included a small number of donors, the genetic and exposure-history diversity represented was limited. Higher generation probabilities were observed for clonotypes shared by all four sorted-subset donors than for non-shared clonotypes.

Using the deep immunoSEQ assay, TCR CDR3 regions were amplified from genomic DNA by multiplex PCR. For each cell subset, the extracted genomic DNA was distributed evenly across all wells of several immunoSEQ 96-well plates, and each plate served as one replicate. For sorted subsets, about 200 ng genomic DNA, equal to tens of thousands of T cell genomes, was loaded into each replicate PCR. The purified libraries were quantified using a Qubit 3.0 fluorometer, sized with a Bioanalyzer 2100, and then quantified again using the KAPA Library Quantification kit. Every immunoSEQ 96-well plate was sequenced on a separate single-read 150-cycle Illumina NextSeq 550 flow cell. The original pipeline was this. Because the immunoSEQ output held only junctional sequences and lacked quality scores, the filtering could not match the filtering applied to full-length reads. To assign V/J genes and CDR3, sequences were annotated against IMGT germline references using PyIR, a Python wrapper for IgBLAST v1.9. Reads with weak V/J assignments (E-value above 1e-6), missing CDR3, stop codons, out-of-frame junctions, or ambiguous translated residues were removed. V3J clonotypes were defined by identical inferred V gene, J gene, and CDR3 amino acid sequence. Percentage overlap between repertoires was computed as shared unique clonotypes divided by the size of the smaller repertoire. Three approaches were used to assess repertoire richness: RTK rarefaction, the Chao1 estimator, and Recon v2.1 estimates of unobserved clonotypes. Generation probabilities were computed with OLGA for all TCRbeta clonotypes obtained by the gDNA method from a few donors. This immuneACCESS table, as held by TCRdb, lists in-frame sequences with V and J called but not all clones. Of the missing ones, under half trace to an unresolved V gene in checked studies; the others have no known cause. Clone size and the V and J calls come from that table; the DNA yielded D and trimming. For this sample the table gives about 2.4 million clones, of which under 95% were detected only once. The biggest ten clones account for roughly 0.39% of the sample.

Looking up the germline V gene (reference sequence) yields CDR1 MNHNY and CDR2 SVGAGI. From its cysteine to its phenylalanine, the CDR3 spans 14 amino acids. Only the CDR3 region is kept as DNA, spanning 42 bases read in frame from base 1. After removal of 7 bases from V and 4 bases from J, the junction retains 6 bases not matched to a gene. To note about this clone: Its antigen remains unidentified. Base qualities are missing; no much larger clone stands one base away.

The donors were healthy, HIV-negative adults who had no recently reported acute infections or vaccinations. Only Caucasian adults living in Nashville, Tennessee, USA were represented among the donors. CD4+ T cells were enriched through magnetic negative selection, after which naive cells were positively selected on CD45RA and the remaining negative fraction served as the memory subset. After blood collection by leukapheresis, PBMCs were isolated using Ficoll-Histopaque density gradient centrifugation and then cryopreserved in the vapor phase of liquid nitrogen. Analytical flow cytometry was used to check the purity and quantity of each magnetically sorted T cell population. Genomic DNA was isolated from every sorted fraction and measured by UV absorbance on a Nanodrop 2000c.

The chain is encoded by TRBV6-6 joined to TRBJ1-1; 10 middle bases align to TRBD1. Sequenced input: naive CD4+ T cells from PBMCs. What this sample's cell subset or site label stands for: CD45RA+ positively selected. The receptor was isolated from a man between 18 and 29 years old in good health. Some clones in this sample may be carry-over from other donors' samples. The CDR3 reads as follows: CASIRTGGGTEAFF. DNA sequence: TGTGCCAGCATTCGGACAGGGGGTGGCACTGAAGCTTTCTTT.